Listed here are 21 T cell receptor beta chains from one sample, sequenced in a study of CD8+ T cells in alopecia areata. The treatment: oral pan-JAK inhibitor, 5-10 mg twice daily. Reverse transcribed after extraction, RNA yielded cDNA as the sequencing template. Measured with immunoSEQ multiplex PCR; TCRdb has only the in-frame clones, and not every one. The sample has 80,000 or so clones; approximately 64% are singletons. This material consisted of CD8+ T cells sorted from blood, taken at week 24, from a patient treated with tofacitinib. These receptors were obtained from a human donor with alopecia areata.

This clone was detected a few times. This rearrangement joins TRBV2 to TRBJ2-6; possible D gene TRBD1, 5 bases. Germline lookup yields CDR1 SNHLY and CDR2 FYNNEI. The length of the CDR3 is 16 residues. Trimming took 3 bases from V and 1 from J, leaving 10 bases between them. CDR3 nucleotides: TGTGCCAGCAGTGATCTACAGGAATCTGGGGCCAACGTCCTGACTTTC. It yields the protein CASSDLQESGANVLTF. Variable domain in full (rest from reference TRBV2 and TRBJ2-6): EPEVTQTPSHQVTQMGQEVILRCVPISNHLYFYWYRQILGQKVEFLVSFYNNEISEKSEIFDDQFSVERPDGSNFTLKIRSTKLEDSAMYFCASSDLQESGANVLTFGAGSRLTVL.

This clone was recorded a few times. The rearrangement joins TRBV11-1 to TRBJ2-3; D tentatively fits TRBD1 or TRBD2 (6 bases each). V lost 3 bases and J lost 4, with 14 bases in between. CDR3 length equals 15 residues. Per germline, CDR1 SGHAT and CDR2 FQDESV (reference sequence). The CDR3 nucleotides are TGTGCCAGCAGCTTCACCGGGGGCAGCGCAGATACGCAGTATTTT. Translation gives CASSFTGGSADTQYF.

The chain employs TRBV30 and TRBJ2-7; D may be TRBD1 or TRBD2 (5 bases each). Looked up from germline, CDR1 is GTSNPN and CDR2 is SVGIG (reference sequence). The CDR3 is made up of 14 amino acids. Trimming took off 3 bases at V and 1 base at J, with 13 bases between the two ends. In DNA, the CDR3 is TGTGCCTGGAGCAACCGGGGCGATTCCTACGAGCAGTACTTC. Translation gives CAWSNRGDSYEQYF.

V is TRBV6-5 and J is TRBJ2-4; D perhaps matches TRBD1 (5 bases). This CDR3 contains 13 residues. Looked up from germline, CDR1 is MNHEY and CDR2 is SVGAGI. V gave up 0 bases and J gave up 8 bases, with 8 bases separating them. The DNA of the CDR3 is TGTGCCAGCAGTTACTCAGGGGATCACATTCAGTACTTC. The encoded protein is CASSYSGDHIQYF.

This clone showed up just a few times. J is TRBJ2-7 and V is TRBV5-1, with D perhaps TRBD1 (5 bases). V was clipped by 3 bases and J by 3 bases, with 10 bases between them. CDR3 size: 13 residues. The V gene's germline CDR1 is SGHRS and CDR2 YFSETQ. DNA of the CDR3: TGCGCCAGCAGCTCACCCACAGGCTACGAGCAGTACTTC. Translating gives CASSSPTGYEQYF.

This chain links TRBV25-1 with TRBJ2-7; 7 positions match TRBD2. Germline V gene lookup returns CDR1 MGHDK and CDR2 SYGVNS. V shed 5 bases, J shed 3 bases, and the junction held 10 bases outside the gene matches. There are 15 residues in the CDR3. The CDR3 sequence is CASSLERGRNYEQYF. The DNA of the CDR3 is TGTGCCAGCAGTTTGGAGCGGGGCAGGAACTACGAGCAGTACTTC.

Only a few counts were recorded for this clone. The V call is TRBV13, the J call TRBJ1-6; 9 bases are a match to TRBD1. CDR3 length: 16 amino acids. CDR1 and CDR2 (germline): PRHDT, FYEKMQ (reference sequence). V shed 5 bases and J 5 bases; nucleotides not matched to a gene: 7. The CDR3 nucleotides read TGTGCCAGCAGCGAAATTGGGACAGGGAATAATTCACCCCTCCACTTT. Translating it yields CASSEIGTGNNSPLHF.

This clone came up once. The gene calls are TRBV6-5 and TRBJ2-2; tentatively, D is TRBD2 (6 bases). The germline gives CDR1 MNHEY, CDR2 SVGAGI. This CDR3 has 13 residues. Trimming stripped 2 bases from V and 14 bases from J, with 15 bases between. This CDR3 reads CASSYGLPGDLFF. The CDR3 bases are TGTGCCAGCAGTTACGGACTCCCGGGAGATCTGTTTTTT.

This chain links TRBV4-1 with TRBJ1-2; perhaps TRBD1 as D (5 bases). This CDR3 has 15 residues. In germline, CDR1 is MGHRA, CDR2 YSYEKL. Trimming took off 6 bases at V and 0 bases at J, with 14 bases between the two ends. The CDR3 protein is CASSPLQGSNYGYTF. Written as DNA, the CDR3 is TGCGCCAGCAGTCCCCTGCAGGGTTCTAACTATGGCTACACCTTC.

The CDR3 protein is CASSVTERYNEQFF. The CDR3 DNA sequence: TGCGCCAGCAGTGTCACGGAGAGGTACAATGAGCAGTTCTTC. The rearrangement joins TRBV10-2 to TRBJ2-1; no clear D. V shed 4 bases and J shed 4 bases, with 11 bases lying between them. This CDR3 spans 14 amino acids. Looked up from germline, CDR1 is WSHSY and CDR2 is SAAADI.

The genes are TRBV4-1 and TRBJ1-1; D ambiguous. Trimming stripped 1 base from V and 2 bases from J, with 11 bases between. This CDR3 has 15 amino acids. Per germline, CDR1 MGHRA and CDR2 YSYEKL. The CDR3 DNA follows: TGCGCCAGCAGCCAAGGGCACGACTTTAACACTGAAGCTTTCTTT. Its translation: CASSQGHDFNTEAFF.

This clone was observed a handful of times. This chain links TRBV13 with TRBJ1-1; D remains ambiguous. V lost 7 bases and J lost 1, with 13 bases in between. Germline V lookup: CDR1 PRHDT, CDR2 FYEKMQ (reference sequence). There are 14 residues in the CDR3. The CDR3 is CASIRPPPNTEAFF. CDR3 nucleotides: TGTGCCAGCATCCGTCCGCCGCCGAACACTGAAGCTTTCTTT.

The V gene is TRBV4-1, the J gene TRBJ1-2, with unresolved D. Germline CDR1 is MGHRA and CDR2 is YSYEKL. Trimming took off 0 bases at V and 1 base at J, with 12 bases between the two ends. CDR3 length: 16 amino acids. The chain's CDR3 is CASSQESWSLNYGYTF. Written as DNA, the CDR3 is TGCGCCAGCAGCCAAGAAAGTTGGAGCCTTAACTATGGCTACACCTTC.

The chain carries TRBV6-6 and TRBJ1-1; a possible D gene is TRBD1 (5 bases). This CDR3 contains 12 residues. Germline V gene sequence: CDR1 MNHNY, CDR2 SVGAGI (reference sequence). The germline V and J ends were trimmed by 6 bases and 4 bases, with 9 bases remaining between them. CDR3: CASSTGSTEAFF. Written as DNA, the CDR3 is TGTGCCAGCAGCACAGGATCCACTGAAGCTTTCTTT.

This clone was seen a single time. CDR3 nucleotide sequence: TGCGCCAGCAGCCAAGCCCGGGGTAATGAGCAGTTCTTC. Translation: CASSQARGNEQFF. The V and J genes are TRBV4-3 and TRBJ2-1, with D perhaps matching TRBD2 (5 bases). Trimming stripped 1 base from V and 7 bases from J, with 8 bases between. This CDR3 is 13 amino acids long. CDR1 is LGHNA and CDR2 is YSLEER in the germline V gene.

This clone was seen a few times. The chain links TRBV5-1 to TRBJ2-7; TRBD2 agrees at 12 bases. With V trimmed by 2 bases and J by 3 bases, 3 bases remained unmatched. Germline V lookup: CDR1 SGHRS, CDR2 YFSETQ. CDR3 size: 15 residues. The CDR3 here is CASSFATSGSYEQYF. The CDR3 coding sequence is TGCGCCAGCAGCTTCGCGACTAGCGGGAGCTACGAGCAGTACTTC.

The chain joins TRBV9 to TRBJ2-2; no clear D gene. Trimming stripped 4 bases from V and 6 bases from J, with 19 bases between. This CDR3 region has 16 residues. Germline CDR1 and CDR2: SGDLS and YYNGEE. The CDR3 reads CASSPRSRSGAGELFF. The CDR3, as DNA: TGTGCCAGCAGCCCCAGGTCTAGAAGTGGGGCCGGGGAGCTGTTTTTT.

The chain couples TRBV2 to TRBJ2-7; no definite D call. V lost 1 base and J lost 3, with 7 bases in between. This CDR3 spans 13 amino acids. CDR1 and CDR2 from the germline V gene are SNHLY and FYNNEI. CDR3 sequence: CASSEGTVYEQYF. DNA for the CDR3: TGTGCCAGCAGTGAAGGCACTGTCTACGAGCAGTACTTC.

The rearrangement joins TRBV5-1 to TRBJ1-2; D gene unclear. Trimming took off 0 bases at V and 6 bases at J, with 12 bases between the two ends. This CDR3 is 14 amino acids long. Germline lookup yields CDR1 SGHRS and CDR2 YFSETQ. The CDR3 region is CASSLESRRDGYTF. As DNA, the CDR3 is TGCGCCAGCAGCTTGGAATCCAGGCGCGATGGCTACACCTTC.

The CDR3 region is CASSLGTQFLRAYGYTF. CDR3 DNA sequence: TGTGCCAGCAGCTTAGGGACACAGTTCCTTAGGGCCTATGGCTACACCTTC. J is TRBJ1-2 and V is TRBV7-3, with D maybe TRBD1 (6 bases). This CDR3 comprises 17 residues. Trimming took off 2 bases at V and 4 bases at J, with 20 bases between the two ends. CDR1 is SGHTA and CDR2 is FQGTGA in the germline V gene.

The CDR3 coding sequence is TGTGCCAGCAGGGGTCTCAATCAGCCCCAGCATTTT. This gives the protein CASRGLNQPQHF. The chain combines TRBV2 with TRBJ1-5, with no clear D. The CDR3 totals 12 residues. Trimming pared 6 bases from V and 3 bases from J, leaving 6 bases between. The germline V gene has CDR1 SNHLY and CDR2 FYNNEI.